This record looks at one TCR beta chain sequence and its context. Only a few counts were recorded for this clone. Its specific antigen is unknown. Per-base qualities were not stored, and no clone one base away is much larger. There are 16 amino acids in the CDR3, from cysteine to phenylalanine inclusive. Kept here is only the CDR3 DNA, which spans 48 bases and is read in frame from base 1. Trimming takes 4 bases off V and 4 bases off J; junction bases not matched to a gene: 5. The CDR1 and CDR2 encoded by the germline V gene (reference sequence) are SEHNR and FQNEAQ. The data stem from a study of shared clonotypes between healthy human individuals (dated by TCRdb to about 2020). For the wider study: Three men and a couple of women, aged 18 to 49 years, made up the cohort. The study deeply sequenced blood TCR repertoires of about 5 healthy adults to estimate repertoire size and the extent of clonotype sharing between individuals. To increase sequencing depth and limit assay-specific biases, TCR repertoire library preparation and sequencing were carried out by different laboratories using diverse techniques. Per donor, leukapheresis produced somewhere between about 0.85 and 8.9 billion PBMCs. Results the study describes overall, beyond this receptor: Only blood was sampled, and tissue TCR repertoires likely differ from those in blood. Pairwise subsampling led to the expectation that sequencing depth would affect the degree of clonotype sharing among donors. Because the study included a small number of donors, the genetic and exposure-history diversity represented was limited.

TCR CDR3 regions were amplified from genomic DNA by multiplex PCR using the deep immunoSEQ assay. Extracted genomic DNA from each cell subset was distributed evenly across all wells of several immunoSEQ 96-well plates, and each plate was treated as a replicate. For unsorted PBMC, each replicate PCR was loaded with approximately 330 ng genomic DNA, equivalent to 25,000 to 35,000 T cell genomes. Ten immunoSEQ deep assay plates were used to sequence unsorted PBMC genomic DNA. The purified libraries were quantified using a Qubit 3.0 fluorometer, sized with a Bioanalyzer 2100, and then quantified again using the KAPA Library Quantification kit. Each immunoSEQ 96-well plate was sequenced on its own single-read 150-cycle Illumina NextSeq 550 flow cell. As for the original processing: The immunoSEQ output contained only junctional sequences without quality scores, so filtering could not match that applied to full-length reads. Sequences were annotated with PyIR, a Python wrapper for IgBLAST v1.9, using IMGT germline references to assign V/J genes and CDR3. Reads with weak V/J assignments (E-value above 1e-6), missing CDR3, stop codons, out-of-frame junctions, or ambiguous translated residues were removed. V3J clonotypes were defined as sequences sharing the same inferred V gene, J gene, and CDR3 amino acid sequence. Percentage overlap between repertoires was calculated by dividing the number of shared unique clonotypes by the size of the smaller repertoire. RTK rarefaction, the Chao1 estimator, and Recon v2.1 estimates of unobserved clonotypes were used to assess repertoire richness. The immuneACCESS repertoire file appears here via TCRdb, limited to in-frame rearrangements. These files lack a portion of the clones; in checked studies, under half of the deficit traces to unresolved V genes, and the cause of the others is not known. The DNA was the basis for D and trimming; V, J and clone size are from that table. The sample data list 400,000 to 500,000 clones, and about 79% of these were observed just once. The top ten hold 10% to 15% of the sample.

Donors were healthy HIV-negative adults with no recently reported acute infections or vaccinations. Every donor was a Caucasian adult living in Nashville, Tennessee, USA. In the unsorted samples, approximately 82 million PBMCs were counted, and genomic DNA was extracted using the QIAamp DNA Blood Mini kit. Blood was obtained by leukapheresis, after which PBMCs were separated by Ficoll-Histopaque density gradient centrifugation and cryopreserved in liquid nitrogen vapor phase. The V gene is TRBV7-9 and the J gene is TRBJ2-3, with 13 middle bases fitting TRBD2. The material sequenced was PBMCs. This receptor was taken from a woman between 35 and 50 years old in good health. Some clones in this sample may be carry-over from other donors' samples. The encoded CDR3 is CASSSGLAGVADTQYF. The DNA sequence is given as TGTGCCAGCAGCTCCGGACTAGCGGGAGTGGCAGATACGCAGTATTTT.